Listed below are T cell receptor beta chains from one sample, sequenced in a study of CD8+CD57+ T cells in acquired aplastic anemia. TCRdb independently ran MiXCR on the reads; one entry per CDR3 protein. The data hold a few hundred thousand distinct CDR3 sequences, with 55% to 65% observed a single time. Sample: sorted CD4+, CD8+, or CD8+CD57+ T cells (not recorded which) from PBMCs. Receptors were obtained from a human donor with severe aplastic anemia or a healthy control (not recorded which). Each CDR3 is given with its conserved first and last residue. Each record gives: J gene, V gene, D gene, clone size, CDR3 DNA, CDR3 protein. A D gene is named only where the DNA matches it firmly. Clone size is not always given. Where it is, it says once, few, many or a class for expanded clones.

J: TRBJ2-7; V: TRBV10-1; D: NA; size: NA; DNA: TGCGCCAGCAGCGGGGGGCTCTCCTACGAGCAGTACTTC; CDR3: CASSGGLSYEQYF
J: TRBJ1-1; V: TRBV29-1; D: NA; size: once; DNA: TGCAGCACTGCACTCAGGGATTCGGGGACTGAAGCTTTCTTT; CDR3: CSTALRDSGTEAFF
J: TRBJ1-4; V: TRBV20-1; D: TRBD1; size: NA; DNA: TGCAGTGCTAGCTTGAGGCAGGGGGCTAGGGAAAAACTGTTTTTT; CDR3: CSASLRQGAREKLFF
J: TRBJ1-5; V: TRBV19; D: NA; size: NA; DNA: TGTGCCAGTAGCCGAGGGACCGGTGTGGGCAATCAGCCCCAGCATTTT; CDR3: CASSRGTGVGNQPQHF
J: TRBJ2-7; V: TRBV18; D: NA; size: few; DNA: TGTGCCAGCTCAAAGGGCCACGGGGGATTTTACGAGCAGTACTTC; CDR3: CASSKGHGGFYEQYF
J: TRBJ2-7; V: TRBV20-1; D: NA; size: NA; DNA: TGCAGTGCTAGGCGGGGCCAGAGCGAGCAGTACTTC; CDR3: CSARRGQSEQYF
J: TRBJ2-7; V: TRBV20-1; D: TRBD2; size: few; DNA: TGCAGTGCTAGAGATCTAGCGGGAGGGGACGCAAACGAGCAGTACTTC; CDR3: CSARDLAGGDANEQYF
J: TRBJ2-7; V: TRBV7-3; D: TRBD1; size: NA; DNA: TGTGCCAGCAGCTTACCAGGGGGTACGGGCTACGAGCAGTACTTC; CDR3: CASSLPGGTGYEQYF
J: TRBJ2-3; V: TRBV7-8; D: NA; size: once; DNA: TGTGCCAGCAGTTGGGATGTGAGGGATACGCAGTATTTT; CDR3: CASSWDVRDTQYF
J: TRBJ1-5; V: TRBV20-1; D: TRBD1; size: many; DNA: TGCAGTGCCAAACAGGGGACTCAGCCCCAGCATTTT; CDR3: CSAKQGTQPQHF
J: TRBJ2-1; V: TRBV20-1; D: NA; size: many; DNA: TGCAGTGCTAGATTCTTCGTCGGGGGGCGGATCTACAATGAGCAGTTCTTC; CDR3: CSARFFVGGRIYNEQFF